Shown below are 27 T cell receptor beta chains from a single sample sequenced in a study of cytomegalovirus exposure and HLA in healthy donors. 13 Jbeta primers and 60 Vbeta primers were used for the PCR. Sequencing used immunoSEQ multiplex PCR; TCRdb keeps in-frame clones, though not all of them. The sample data list fewer than 100,000 clones. Specimen: PBMCs. All receptors come from a man between 45 and 60 years old in good health and CMV-seronegative.

The rearrangement uses TRBV18 and TRBJ2-6; TRBD1 might be the D (5 bases). This CDR3 has 17 residues. Germline V CDR1 and CDR2: KGHSH, LQKENI. V was cut by 3 bases and J by 0 bases, with 12 bases left in between. The CDR3 protein is CASSPRQPDSGANVLTF. The CDR3 coding sequence is TGTGCCAGCTCACCCCGACAGCCTGACTCTGGGGCCAACGTCCTGACTTTC. Combining the CDR3 with reference TRBV18 and TRBJ2-6 gives the whole variable domain NAGVMQNPRHLVRRRGQEARLRCSPMKGHSHVYWYRQLPEEGLKFMVYLQKENIIDESGMPKERFSAEFPKEGPSILRIQQVVRGDSAAYFCASSPRQPDSGANVLTFGAGSRLTVL.

The chain links TRBV4-2 to TRBJ1-6; 8 bases map to TRBD1. Unmatched junction bases numbered 10, after V lost 8 bases and J lost 7 bases. The CDR3 is 15 amino acids. Per germline, CDR1 LGHNA and CDR2 YNFKEQ. CDR3 sequence: CASGTQTGANSPLHF. The CDR3 DNA reads TGTGCCAGCGGGACCCAGACAGGGGCAAATTCACCCCTCCACTTT.

The chain carries TRBV6-8 and TRBJ2-1; TRBD2 matches 11 bases. The CDR3 is made up of 17 amino acids. Germline CDR1 reads MNHGY; CDR2 reads SAAAGT. The V segment lost 4 bases and the J segment 0 bases; nucleotides outside the gene matches: 5. The DNA of the CDR3 is TGTGCCAGCAGTTGTAGCGGGGGGGGGAGCTCCTACAATGAGCAGTTCTTC. Residues: CASSCSGGGSSYNEQFF.

The genes are TRBV5-1 and TRBJ2-3, with no clear D. Germline CDR1 is SGHRS and CDR2 is YFSETQ. This CDR3 is 13 amino acids long. The V end lost 2 bases, the J end lost 5 bases, and 9 bases lay between the germline ends. CDR3 bases: TGCGCCAGCAGCTTATACCGCGGAGATACGCAGTATTTT. Protein: CASSLYRGDTQYF.

The chain carries TRBV27 and TRBJ2-2; D might be TRBD2 (6 bases). CDR1 MNHEY and CDR2 SMNVEV come from the germline V gene (reference sequence). This CDR3 is 14 amino acids long. V was clipped by 0 bases and J by 8 bases, with 10 bases between them. This chain's CDR3 is CASSLSPSAGELFF. CDR3 DNA sequence: TGTGCCAGCAGTTTATCGCCTAGCGCGGGGGAGCTGTTTTTT.

V gene TRBV15 combines with J gene TRBJ1-2; 7 bases are a match to TRBD1. Germline CDR1 is LNHNV and CDR2 is YYDKDF (reference sequence). This CDR3 has 15 residues. The junction had 9 bases not matched to a gene; V was cut back by 2 bases and J by 6 bases. Here the CDR3 DNA reads TGTGCCACCAGCAGAAGGGACAGCATTACTAATGGCTACACCTTC. This gives the protein CATSRRDSITNGYTF.

The chain uses TRBV19 and TRBJ1-5, with 7 bases fitting TRBD1. The CDR3 consists of 14 residues. V was clipped by 3 bases and J by 5 bases; unmatched bases: 4. Germline V gene lookup returns CDR1 LNHDA and CDR2 SQIVND (reference sequence). The CDR3 here is CASSMGQSYQPQHF. DNA of the CDR3: TGTGCCAGTAGTATGGGACAGTCTTATCAGCCCCAGCATTTT. The full variable domain, completed using reference TRBV19 and TRBJ1-5, is DGGITQSPKYLFRKEGQNVTLSCEQNLNHDAMYWYRQDPGQGLRLIYYSQIVNDFQKGDIAEGYSVSREKKESFPLTVTSAQKNPTAFYLCASSMGQSYQPQHFGDGTRLSIL.

The rearrangement links TRBV4-1 to TRBJ1-1, with a possible D match to TRBD1 (5 bases). The CDR3 has 16 residues. Trimming cost V 1 base and J 1 base, with 13 bases left between them. Germline CDR1 and CDR2: MGHRA and YSYEKL. The DNA for the CDR3 is TGCGCCAGCAGCCAAGGGGCAGGGAATCGGAACACTGAAGCTTTCTTT. This sequence encodes CASSQGAGNRNTEAFF.

V is TRBV7-9 and J is TRBJ1-1; 9 bases are shared with TRBD1. The germline V gene has CDR1 SEHNR and CDR2 FQNEAQ (reference sequence). The CDR3 sequence is 14 residues long. J was trimmed by 2 bases and V by 5 bases; bases with no gene match: 3. Here the CDR3 reads CASSTGGRNTEAFF. The CDR3 DNA sequence: TGTGCCAGCAGCACAGGGGGCCGTAACACTGAAGCTTTCTTT.

The genes are TRBV6-6 and TRBJ2-7, with D hard to call. CDR1 and CDR2 (germline): MNHNY, SVGAGI (reference sequence). V lost 5 bases to trimming and J lost 0 bases, with 11 bases between them. The CDR3 is 14 residues long. The CDR3 here is CASSTRHRSYEQYF. The CDR3, as DNA: TGTGCCAGCAGTACACGACATCGCTCCTACGAGCAGTACTTC.

The chain couples TRBV2 to TRBJ1-2; no clear D gene. Germline assignment: CDR1 SNHLY and CDR2 FYNNEI. The V and J ends lost 6 bases and 5 bases respectively, with 19 bases between them. This CDR3 spans 15 amino acids. DNA of the CDR3: TGTGCCAGCAGGGCTCGCGGGGATGGGGTTTATGGCTACACCTTC. It translates to CASRARGDGVYGYTF.

This chain uses TRBV7-2 with TRBJ2-7; a weak D match, TRBD2 (6 bases). CDR3 length equals 16 residues. Looked up from germline, CDR1 is SGHTA and CDR2 is FQGNSA. Trimming took 1 base from V and 0 from J, leaving 13 bases between them. The CDR3 loop is CASSLETGVGSYEQYF. The CDR3 DNA sequence: TGTGCCAGCAGCTTAGAGACGGGGGTGGGCTCCTACGAGCAGTACTTC.

This chain joins TRBV4-2 and TRBJ2-5; 7 bases agree with TRBD2. The CDR3 is made up of 16 amino acids. Germline-derived CDR1 and CDR2 are LGHNA and YNFKEQ. V lost 0 bases to trimming and J lost 6 bases; unmatched junction nucleotides: 10. CDR3 sequence reads: CASSQESSGGVKTQYF. The CDR3 DNA sequence: TGTGCCAGCAGCCAAGAGTCTAGTGGGGGGGTAAAGACCCAGTACTTC.

V gene TRBV10-3 combines with J gene TRBJ2-1; 9 bases are a match to TRBD2. This CDR3 region has 17 residues. Germline-derived CDR1 and CDR2 are ENHRY and SYGVKD. With 0 bases clipped from V and 6 bases from J, the junction kept 9 bases outside the gene matches. CDR3 nucleotides: TGTGCCATCAGTGAGTCGTCGGGTTATAGCGGGGGCAATGAGCAGTTCTTC. Translated, it gives CAISESSGYSGGNEQFF.

This rearrangement joins TRBV19 to TRBJ1-5; D possibly corresponds to TRBD1 (6 bases). The CDR3 runs 14 residues. Germline CDR1 reads LNHDA; CDR2 reads SQIVND (reference sequence). The ends were cut back, 10 bases at V and 6 bases at J, with 19 bases in the middle. DNA for the CDR3: TGTGCCACCGAAAGGGGTCAGGGGCGTCAGCCCCAGCATTTT. Its translation: CATERGQGRQPQHF.

The J gene is TRBJ2-7, the V gene TRBV7-8, with 9 positions matching TRBD2. V dropped 2 bases and J dropped 2; count of bases not matched to a gene: 4. The germline gives CDR1 SGHVS, CDR2 FQNEAQ. The length of the CDR3 is 15 residues. CDR3 in DNA: TGTGCCAGCAGCTTAATCCCTAGCGGGGCCTACGAGCAGTACTTC. Translating gives CASSLIPSGAYEQYF.

The rearrangement uses TRBV18 and TRBJ2-1, with TRBD2 matching 11 bases. Germline assignment: CDR1 KGHSH and CDR2 LQKENI. CDR3 length: 17 residues. V lost 4 bases, J lost 5 bases, and 10 bases stayed unmatched. The CDR3 is CASSRQTTSGINNEQFF. DNA of the CDR3: TGTGCCAGCTCACGCCAAACGACTAGCGGGATAAACAATGAGCAGTTCTTC.

V is TRBV4-2 and J is TRBJ1-5; 10 bases are shared with TRBD1. V lost 1 base and J lost 6; bases outside the gene matches: 12. The CDR3 runs 18 residues. Germline CDR1 and CDR2: LGHNA and YNFKEQ. The CDR3 DNA reads as TGTGCCAGCAGCCAAGGGACAGGGGGACTGCTAGCAAGTCAGCCCCAGCATTTT. As protein: CASSQGTGGLLASQPQHF.

V and J are TRBV10-3 and TRBJ1-1; 7 nucleotides align to TRBD1. The CDR3 loop spans 15 amino acids. Losses at the gene ends were 6 bases for V and 1 base for J; bases not matched to a gene: 8. CDR1 and CDR2 (germline): ENHRY, SYGVKD. DNA of the CDR3: TGTGCCATCAGCCTAACACGGGACAGGAACACTGAAGCTTTCTTT. Protein sequence: CAISLTRDRNTEAFF.

The V gene is TRBV7-2, the J gene TRBJ1-2; TRBD1 matches at 10 bases. Trimming at V came to 1 base and at J to 4 bases, leaving 6 bases not matched to a gene. The CDR3 is 16 amino acids. Germline CDR1 SGHTA, CDR2 FQGNSA. The CDR3 DNA sequence: TGTGCCAGCAGCTTAGGGGGACAGGGGATCCTCTATGGCTACACCTTC. Protein sequence: CASSLGGQGILYGYTF.

V is TRBV6-5 and J is TRBJ1-3; D not certain. Per germline, CDR1 MNHEY and CDR2 SVGAGI. The V end was cut by 0 bases, the J end by 1 base, with 10 bases between. CDR3 length equals 16 residues. CDR3 protein: CASSYSMGGSGNTIYF. The DNA of the CDR3 is TGTGCCAGCAGTTACTCGATGGGAGGGTCTGGAAACACCATATATTTT.

The gene calls are TRBV2 and TRBJ1-1; 8 bases match TRBD1. The CDR3 extends over 14 amino acids. CDR1 is SNHLY, CDR2 FYNNEI, per germline. V dropped 3 bases and J dropped 3; count of bases not matched to a gene: 3. The CDR3 loop reads CASSDGQGYTEAFF. CDR3 DNA sequence: TGTGCCAGCAGTGATGGACAGGGATACACTGAAGCTTTCTTT.

The chain has TRBV2 and TRBJ1-5; weak D call: TRBD1 (5 bases). From germline, CDR1 is SNHLY and CDR2 FYNNEI. This CDR3 comprises 13 residues. Trimming pared 2 bases from V and 7 bases from J, leaving 9 bases between. The CDR3 coding sequence is TGTGCCAGCAGTGAATGGGGCATCCAGCCCCAGCATTTT. It is translated as CASSEWGIQPQHF.

The chain recombines TRBV5-4 with TRBJ1-3, with D possibly being TRBD1 (5 bases). CDR3 length equals 16 residues. Trimming shortened V by 4 bases and J by 0 bases, and 14 bases separated the two germline ends. Germline V lookup: CDR1 SGHNT, CDR2 YYREEE (reference sequence). CDR3 sequence: CASSAGGLSSGNTIYF. In DNA form, the CDR3 reads TGTGCCAGCAGCGCGGGGGGACTGAGCTCTGGAAACACCATATATTTT.

The rearrangement links TRBV18 to TRBJ1-4, with 8 bases fitting TRBD1. The CDR3 has 13 amino acids. Germline V gene data show CDR1 as KGHSH and CDR2 as LQKENI. V lost 3 bases, J lost 10 bases, and 4 bases stayed unmatched. This CDR3 reads CASSPDRDGKLFF. CDR3 nucleotides: TGTGCCAGCTCACCGGACAGGGATGGAAAACTGTTTTTT.

The chain couples TRBV10-3 to TRBJ2-7, with D possibly TRBD2 on 6 matching bases. V dropped 4 bases and J dropped 0 bases, with 10 bases sitting between them. CDR3 size: 14 residues. The germline V gene encodes CDR1 ENHRY and CDR2 SYGVKD. CDR3 residues: CAISGRTISYEQYF. CDR3 coding DNA: TGTGCCATCAGTGGAAGGACTATCTCCTACGAGCAGTACTTC.

This chain connects TRBV5-6 to TRBJ2-3, with 9 positions matching TRBD1. Germline-derived CDR1 and CDR2 are SGHDT and YYEEEE. V lost 5 bases to trimming and J lost 3 bases; unmatched junction nucleotides: 4. The CDR3 is 14 amino acids. CDR3 nucleotide sequence: TGTGCCAGCAGTCGGACAGGGGAGACAGATACGCAGTATTTT. It codes for CASSRTGETDTQYF.